This TCR beta chain comes out of a study of graft-versus-host responses after intestinal transplantation. Looking at the study overall: Recipients had transplants, and these were multivisceral, liver-intestinal, or isolated intestinal. Every recipient had anti-thymocyte globulin induction and three to four years of tacrolimus plus steroids. Study results and caveats: The authors found GvH clones in recipient marrow, some appearing first in ileum or blood. With peak circulating GvH clone levels came an association with early post-transplant HvG declines.

For this clone: The antigen remains unidentified.

Assay used: immunoSEQ multiplex PCR; TCRdb lists only in-frame clones, some missing. The sample lists about 100,000 clones, about 90% seen once, with more than 0.8% in the top ten. This clonotype was sampled from a human donor who received an intestinal transplant. Sequenced material: unstimulated CD4+ T cells sorted from spleen or lymph node cells, taken before intestinal transplant.

CDR3 sequence reads: CSAASGEYNEQFF. Here the CDR3 DNA reads TGCAGCGCTGCTAGCGGCGAATACAATGAGCAGTTCTTC. The V gene is TRBV29-1, the J gene TRBJ2-1; 7 nucleotides line up with TRBD2. The J segment lost 4 bases and the V segment lost 7 bases, leaving 7 bases of the junction unmatched. The CDR3 length is 13 residues. Germline assignment: CDR1 SQVTM and CDR2 ANQGSEA.